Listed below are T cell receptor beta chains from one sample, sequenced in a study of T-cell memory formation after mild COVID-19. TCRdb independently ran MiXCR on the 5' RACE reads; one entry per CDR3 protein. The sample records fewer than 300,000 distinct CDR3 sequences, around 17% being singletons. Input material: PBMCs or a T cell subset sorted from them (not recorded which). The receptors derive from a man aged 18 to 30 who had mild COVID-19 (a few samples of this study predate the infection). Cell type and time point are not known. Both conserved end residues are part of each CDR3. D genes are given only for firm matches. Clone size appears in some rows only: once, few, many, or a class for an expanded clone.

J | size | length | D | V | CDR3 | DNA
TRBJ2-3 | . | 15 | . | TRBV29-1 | CSVEEQAGAGDTQYF | TGCAGCGTTGAAGAGCAGGCAGGGGCAGGAGATACGCAGTATTTT
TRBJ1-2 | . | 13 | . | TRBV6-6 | CASSYVVLGGYTF | TGTGCCAGCAGTTACGTTGTCCTGGGTGGCTACACCTTC
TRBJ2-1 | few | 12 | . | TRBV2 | CASGPFGVEQFF | TGTGCCAGCGGACCCTTTGGGGTTGAGCAGTTCTTC
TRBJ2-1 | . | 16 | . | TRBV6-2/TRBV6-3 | CASSYPLVRVWNEQFF | TGTGCCAGCAGTTACCCGCTGGTCAGGGTTTGGAATGAGCAGTTCTTC
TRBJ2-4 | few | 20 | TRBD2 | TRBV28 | CASSFRPPGLAGVGKNIQYF | TGTGCCAGCAGTTTCCGACCCCCGGGACTAGCGGGGGTGGGCAAAAACATTCAGTACTTC
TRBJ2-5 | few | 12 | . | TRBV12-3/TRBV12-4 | CASSLLWETQYF | TGTGCCAGCAGTTTACTGTGGGAGACCCAGTACTTC
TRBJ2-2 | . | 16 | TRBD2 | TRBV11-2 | CASSRYSGERTGELFF | TGTGCCAGCAGCCGTTACAGCGGGGAAAGGACCGGGGAGCTGTTTTTT
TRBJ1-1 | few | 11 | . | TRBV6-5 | CATGVGTEAFF | TGTGCCACCGGGGTGGGCACTGAAGCTTTCTTT
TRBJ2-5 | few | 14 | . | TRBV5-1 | CASSLGRSEETQYF | TGCGCCAGCAGCTTGGGTCGTTCCGAAGAGACCCAGTACTTC
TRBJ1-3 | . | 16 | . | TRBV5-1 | CASSRGSSGSGNTIYF | TGCGCCAGCAGCCGTGGCTCATCGGGCTCTGGAAACACCATATATTTT
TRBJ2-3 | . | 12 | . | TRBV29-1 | CSALTDADTQYF | TGCAGCGCCCTCACGGATGCAGATACGCAGTATTTT
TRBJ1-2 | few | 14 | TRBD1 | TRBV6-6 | CASTPDRGNYGYTF | TGTGCCAGCACCCCCGACAGGGGAAACTATGGCTACACCTTC
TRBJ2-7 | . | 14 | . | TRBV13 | CASSPQTEPYEQYF | TGTGCCAGCAGCCCCCAGACAGAGCCCTACGAGCAGTACTTC
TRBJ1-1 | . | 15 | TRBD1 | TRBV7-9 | CASSLLTGVITEAFF | TGTGCCAGCAGCTTATTAACAGGGGTTATCACTGAAGCTTTCTTT
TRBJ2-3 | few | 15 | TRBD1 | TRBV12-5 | CASVLNRGRPDTQYF | TGTGCTAGTGTCCTTAACAGGGGGCGGCCAGATACGCAGTATTTT
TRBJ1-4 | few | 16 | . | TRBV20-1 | CSARDQEWTTAEKLFF | TGCAGTGCTAGAGATCAGGAGTGGACAACCGCGGAAAAACTGTTTTTT
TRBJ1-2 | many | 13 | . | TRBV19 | CASSDRKRDGYTF | TGTGCCAGTAGTGATCGGAAGCGGGATGGCTACACCTTC
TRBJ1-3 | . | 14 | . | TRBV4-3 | CASSHGGTGNTIYF | TGCGCCAGCAGCCACGGGGGTACTGGAAACACCATATATTTT
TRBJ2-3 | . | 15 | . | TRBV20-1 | CSARDWRGKTDTQYF | TGCAGTGCTCGGGACTGGCGAGGGAAGACAGATACGCAGTATTTT
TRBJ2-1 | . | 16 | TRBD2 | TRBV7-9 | CASSLDPGLADNEQFF | TGTGCCAGCAGCTTAGACCCGGGACTAGCGGACAATGAGCAGTTCTTC
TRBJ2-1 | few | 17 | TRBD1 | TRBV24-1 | CATSAEGQGGSYNEQFF | TGTGCCACCAGTGCCGAGGGACAGGGGGGCTCCTACAATGAGCAGTTCTTC
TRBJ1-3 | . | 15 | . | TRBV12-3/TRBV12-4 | CASSSPQGTGNTIYF | TGTGCCAGCAGCTCACCTCAGGGAACTGGAAACACCATATATTTT
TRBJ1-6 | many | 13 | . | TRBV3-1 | CASSLTDNSPLHF | TGTGCCAGCAGCCTTACTGATAATTCACCCCTCCACTTT
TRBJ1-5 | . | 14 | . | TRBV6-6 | CASSFDPFNQPQHF | TGTGCCAGCAGCTTTGACCCCTTCAATCAGCCCCAGCATTTT
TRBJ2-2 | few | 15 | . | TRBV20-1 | CSARVIGGGTGELFF | TGCAGTGCTAGAGTAATCGGGGGCGGTACCGGGGAGCTGTTTTTT
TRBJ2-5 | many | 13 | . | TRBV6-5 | CASCGSGMGTQYF | TGTGCCAGCTGCGGTTCGGGCATGGGGACCCAGTACTTC
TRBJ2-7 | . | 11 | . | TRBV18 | CASSPLLEQYF | TGTGCCAGCTCACCTCTCCTCGAGCAGTACTTC
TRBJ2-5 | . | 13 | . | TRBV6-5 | CASSFRPQETQYF | TGTGCCAGCAGTTTTCGACCGCAAGAGACCCAGTACTTC
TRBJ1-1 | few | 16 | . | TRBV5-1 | CASSLARASMNTEAFF | TGCGCCAGCAGCTTGGCCCGGGCCTCTATGAACACTGAAGCTTTCTTT
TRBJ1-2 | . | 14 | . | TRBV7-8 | CASSLAPQGSGYTF | TGTGCCAGCAGCTTAGCGCCTCAGGGGTCTGGCTACACCTTC
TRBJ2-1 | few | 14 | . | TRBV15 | CATRDGTIYNEQFF | TGTGCCACCAGGGACGGAACAATATACAATGAGCAGTTCTTC
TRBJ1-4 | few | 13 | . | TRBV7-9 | CASSFVTNEKLFF | TGTGCCAGCAGCTTTGTCACTAATGAAAAACTGTTTTTT